The TCR beta chain described here comes from a study of blood T cell repertoires in COVID-19. Libraries were prepared by immunoSEQ multiplex PCR; TCRdb keeps only in-frame clonotypes and omits some of them. This table holds some 150,000 clones, 87% found once. This TCR came from an older woman with active or convalescent COVID-19. The material sequenced was peripheral blood.

In DNA form, the CDR3 reads TGCGCCAGCATGCTAGCGGGGGAGTACAATGAGCAGTTCTTC. Translated, it gives CASMLAGEYNEQFF. The chain links TRBV5-1 to TRBJ2-1; 10 bases fit TRBD2. The ends lost 6 bases at V and 4 bases at J; junction bases unmatched: 4. There are 14 residues in the CDR3. The germline gives CDR1 SGHRS, CDR2 YFSETQ. Complete variable domain (other parts from reference TRBV5-1 and TRBJ2-1): KAGVTQTPRYLIKTRGQQVTLSCSPISGHRSVSWYQQTPGQGLQFLFEYFSETQRNKGNFPGRFSGRQFSNSRSEMNVSTLELGDSALYLCASMLAGEYNEQFFGPGTRLTVL.